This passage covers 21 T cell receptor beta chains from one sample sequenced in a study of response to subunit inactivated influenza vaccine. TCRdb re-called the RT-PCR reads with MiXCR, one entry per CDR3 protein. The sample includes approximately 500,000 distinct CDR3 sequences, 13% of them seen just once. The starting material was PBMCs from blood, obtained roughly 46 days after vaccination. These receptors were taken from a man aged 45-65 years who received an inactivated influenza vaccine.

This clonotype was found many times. CDR3 protein: CASSIAPSKGQETQYF. In nucleotides, the CDR3 is TGTGCCAGCAGCATAGCGCCTAGCAAGGGCCAAGAGACCCAGTACTTC. The chain combines TRBV5-5 with TRBJ2-5, with a tentative D call TRBD2 (5 bases). Germline loops: CDR1 SGHKS, CDR2 YYEKEE (reference sequence). The V end lost 4 bases, the J end lost 1 base, and 17 bases lay between the germline ends. This CDR3 has 16 amino acids. Based on the CDR3 plus reference TRBV5-5 and TRBJ2-5, the full variable domain is DAGVTQSPTHLIKTRGQQVTLRCSPISGHKSVSWYQQVLGQGPQFIFQYYEKEERGRGNFPDRFSARQFPNYSSELNVNALLLGDSALYLCASSIAPSKGQETQYFGPGTRLLVL.

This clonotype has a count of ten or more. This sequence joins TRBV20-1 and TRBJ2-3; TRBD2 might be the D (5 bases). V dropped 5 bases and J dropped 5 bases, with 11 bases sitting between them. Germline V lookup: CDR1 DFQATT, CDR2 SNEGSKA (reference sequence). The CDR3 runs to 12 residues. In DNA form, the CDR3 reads TGCAGTGCTCCTGGACTGGGAGATACGCAGTATTTT. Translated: CSAPGLGDTQYF.

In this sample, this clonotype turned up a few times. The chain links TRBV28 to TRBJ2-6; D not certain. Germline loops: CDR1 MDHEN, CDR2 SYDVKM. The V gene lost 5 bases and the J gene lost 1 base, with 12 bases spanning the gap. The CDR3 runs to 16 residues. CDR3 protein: CASSRYTASGANVLTF. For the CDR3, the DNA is TGTGCCAGCAGTCGCTACACAGCGTCTGGGGCCAACGTCCTGACTTTC.

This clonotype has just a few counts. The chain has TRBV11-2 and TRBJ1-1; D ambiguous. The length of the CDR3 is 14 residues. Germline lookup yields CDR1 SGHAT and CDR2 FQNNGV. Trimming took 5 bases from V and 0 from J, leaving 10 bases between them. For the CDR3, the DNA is TGTGCCAGCAGCCGACATAATTTGAACACTGAAGCTTTCTTT. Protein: CASSRHNLNTEAFF.

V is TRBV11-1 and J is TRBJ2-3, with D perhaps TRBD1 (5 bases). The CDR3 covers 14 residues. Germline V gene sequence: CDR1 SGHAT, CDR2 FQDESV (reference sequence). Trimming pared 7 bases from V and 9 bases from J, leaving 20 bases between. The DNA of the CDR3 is TGTGCCAGCAACCTTGCAGGGTCAGAGGCGACGCAGTATTTT. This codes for CASNLAGSEATQYF.

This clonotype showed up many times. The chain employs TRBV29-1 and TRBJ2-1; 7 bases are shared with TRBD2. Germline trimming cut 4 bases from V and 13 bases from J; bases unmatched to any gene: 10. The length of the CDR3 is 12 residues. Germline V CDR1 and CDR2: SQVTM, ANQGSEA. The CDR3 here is CSVAISGGPQFF. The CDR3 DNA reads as TGCAGCGTTGCAATATCGGGGGGACCCCAGTTCTTC.

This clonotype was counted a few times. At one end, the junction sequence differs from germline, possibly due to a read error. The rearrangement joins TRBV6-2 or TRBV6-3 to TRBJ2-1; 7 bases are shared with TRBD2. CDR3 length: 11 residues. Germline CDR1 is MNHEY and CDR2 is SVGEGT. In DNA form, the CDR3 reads TGTGCCAGCAGTAAAGGACTAGGGCGGATCTTC. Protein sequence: CASSKGLGRIF.

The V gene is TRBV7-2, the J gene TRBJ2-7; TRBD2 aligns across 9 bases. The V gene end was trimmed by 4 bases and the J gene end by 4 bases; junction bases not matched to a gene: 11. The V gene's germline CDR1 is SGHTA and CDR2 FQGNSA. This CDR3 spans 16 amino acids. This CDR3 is CASSSLGGRGGYEQYF. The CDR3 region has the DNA TGTGCCAGCAGCTCACTGGGCGGGAGGGGAGGTTACGAGCAGTACTTC.

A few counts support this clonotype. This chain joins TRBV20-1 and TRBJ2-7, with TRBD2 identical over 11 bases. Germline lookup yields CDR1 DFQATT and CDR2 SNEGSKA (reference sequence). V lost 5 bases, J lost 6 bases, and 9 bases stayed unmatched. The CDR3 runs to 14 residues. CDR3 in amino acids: CSAGLAGPLFEQYF. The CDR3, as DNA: TGCAGTGCTGGACTAGCGGGCCCCCTTTTCGAGCAGTACTTC.

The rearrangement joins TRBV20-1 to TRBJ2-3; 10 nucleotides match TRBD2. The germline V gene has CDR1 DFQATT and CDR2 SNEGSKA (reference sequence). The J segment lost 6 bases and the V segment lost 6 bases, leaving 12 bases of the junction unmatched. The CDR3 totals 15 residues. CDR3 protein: CSAQLAGQAKDTQYF. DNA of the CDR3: TGCAGTGCCCAACTAGCGGGACAAGCTAAGGATACGCAGTATTTT.

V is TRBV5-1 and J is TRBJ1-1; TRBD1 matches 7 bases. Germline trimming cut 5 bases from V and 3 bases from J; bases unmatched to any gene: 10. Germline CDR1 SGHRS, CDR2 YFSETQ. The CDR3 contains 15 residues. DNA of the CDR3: TGCGCCAGCAGGGAGAACAGGGGCGGGCACACTGAAGCTTTCTTT. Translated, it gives CASRENRGGHTEAFF. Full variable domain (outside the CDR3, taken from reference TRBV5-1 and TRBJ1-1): KAGVTQTPRYLIKTRGQQVTLSCSPISGHRSVSWYQQTPGQGLQFLFEYFSETQRNKGNFPGRFSGRQFSNSRSEMNVSTLELGDSALYLCASRENRGGHTEAFFGQGTRLTVV.

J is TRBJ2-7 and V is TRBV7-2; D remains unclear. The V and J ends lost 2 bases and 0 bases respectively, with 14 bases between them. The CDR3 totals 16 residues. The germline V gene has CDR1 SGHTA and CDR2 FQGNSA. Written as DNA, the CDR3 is TGTGCCAGCAGCTTACCTATGGATTCTTTCTCCTACGAGCAGTACTTC. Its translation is CASSLPMDSFSYEQYF.

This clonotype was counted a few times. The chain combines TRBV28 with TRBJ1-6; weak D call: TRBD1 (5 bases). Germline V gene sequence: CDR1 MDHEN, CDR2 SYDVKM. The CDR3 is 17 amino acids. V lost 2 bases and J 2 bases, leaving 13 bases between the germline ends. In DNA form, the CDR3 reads TGTGCCAGCAGTTTACCGCAGGGTGGCCCCTATAATTCACCCCTCCACTTT. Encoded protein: CASSLPQGGPYNSPLHF.

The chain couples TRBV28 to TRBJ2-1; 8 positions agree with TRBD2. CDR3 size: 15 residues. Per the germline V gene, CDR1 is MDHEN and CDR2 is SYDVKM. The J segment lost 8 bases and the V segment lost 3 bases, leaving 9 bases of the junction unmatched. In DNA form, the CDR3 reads TGTGCCAGCAGTTTGGGTAAGCGGGAGCTCGATGAGCAGTTCTTC. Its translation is CASSLGKRELDEQFF.

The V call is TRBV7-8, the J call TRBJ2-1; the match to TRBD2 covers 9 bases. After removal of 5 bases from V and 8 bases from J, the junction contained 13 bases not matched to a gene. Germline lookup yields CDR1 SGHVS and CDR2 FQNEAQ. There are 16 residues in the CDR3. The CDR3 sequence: CASSRIAGAISHEQFF. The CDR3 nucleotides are TGTGCCAGCAGCCGGATAGCGGGAGCTATCTCCCATGAGCAGTTCTTC.

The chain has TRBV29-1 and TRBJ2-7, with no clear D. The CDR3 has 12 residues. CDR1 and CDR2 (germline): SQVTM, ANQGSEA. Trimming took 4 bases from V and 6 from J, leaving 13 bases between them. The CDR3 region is CSVGWALGEQYF. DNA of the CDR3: TGCAGCGTTGGGTGGGCCCTTGGCGAGCAGTACTTC.

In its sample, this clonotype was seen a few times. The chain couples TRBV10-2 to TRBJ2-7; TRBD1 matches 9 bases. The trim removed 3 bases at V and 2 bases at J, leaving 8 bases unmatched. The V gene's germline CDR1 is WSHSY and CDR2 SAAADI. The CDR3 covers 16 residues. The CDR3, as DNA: TGCGCCAGCAGTGAACCGTTAAGGACAGGGGCCTACGAGCAGTACTTC. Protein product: CASSEPLRTGAYEQYF.

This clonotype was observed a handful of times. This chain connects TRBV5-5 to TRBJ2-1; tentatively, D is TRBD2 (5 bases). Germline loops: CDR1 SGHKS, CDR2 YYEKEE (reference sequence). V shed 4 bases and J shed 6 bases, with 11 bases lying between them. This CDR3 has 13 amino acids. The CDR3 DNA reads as TGTGCCAGCAGCCGTCCCGGGGTCAATGAGCAGTTCTTC. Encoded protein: CASSRPGVNEQFF.

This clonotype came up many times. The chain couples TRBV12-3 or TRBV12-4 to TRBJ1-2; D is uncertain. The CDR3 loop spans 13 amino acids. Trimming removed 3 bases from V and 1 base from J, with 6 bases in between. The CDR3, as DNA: TGTGCCAGCAGTTTGGCCCTTAACTATGGCTACACCTTC. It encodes CASSLALNYGYTF.

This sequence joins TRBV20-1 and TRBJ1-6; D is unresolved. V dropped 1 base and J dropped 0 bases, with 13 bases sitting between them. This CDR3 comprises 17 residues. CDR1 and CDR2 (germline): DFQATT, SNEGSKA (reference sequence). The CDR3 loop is CSARAVGVSSYNSPLHF. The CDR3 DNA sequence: TGCAGTGCTAGAGCCGTCGGAGTCAGCTCCTATAATTCACCCCTCCACTTT.

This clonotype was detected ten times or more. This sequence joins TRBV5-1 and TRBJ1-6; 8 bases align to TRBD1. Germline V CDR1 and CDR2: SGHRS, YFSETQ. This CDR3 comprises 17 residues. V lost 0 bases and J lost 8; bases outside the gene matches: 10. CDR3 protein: CASSLEARGRRDSPLHF. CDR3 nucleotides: TGCGCCAGCAGCTTGGAAGCCAGGGGGCGCAGGGATTCACCCCTCCACTTT.